The rows below give T cell receptor beta chains drawn from one sample of a study of long-term antiretroviral therapy in people with HIV. Produced via immunoSEQ multiplex PCR; TCRdb's table is partial and in-frame only. The top ten hold more than 13% of the sample, which has about 23,000 clones, around four fifths seen once. The sample was unsorted PBMCs, taken just over 4.2 years after starting antiretroviral therapy. All receptors derive from a young man with HIV. Each CDR3 is given with its conserved first and last residue.

J	V	length	CDR3
TRBJ2-7	TRBV9	16	CASSEPPLTSVHEQYF
TRBJ1-1	TRBV10-3	12	CATGQGNTEAFF
TRBJ1-4	TRBV7-9	17	CASSTSGQGSSNEKLFF
TRBJ2-2	TRBV30	16	CAWSVWATENTGELFF
TRBJ2-6	TRBV10-2	14	CASNRGRGANVLTF
TRBJ2-7	TRBV29-1	14	CSVKGFVGGYEQYF
TRBJ2-2	TRBV2	15	CAVGLAGRNTGELFF
TRBJ2-7	TRBV7-6	14	CASSLGGHSYEQYF
TRBJ2-1	TRBV28	14	CASRAAGGSNEQFF
TRBJ2-1	TRBV7-2	16	CASSVRVAGVGNEQFF
TRBJ2-3	TRBV7-9	16	CASSPRQGTTTDTQYF
TRBJ2-1	TRBV19	14	CASKPGQGYNEQFF
TRBJ2-1	TRBV19	17	CASSKDSHASLHNEQFF
TRBJ2-2	TRBV7-9	15	CASSFGPVNTGELFF
TRBJ2-7	TRBV4-1	15	CASSQGPDRAYEQYF
TRBJ2-7	TRBV19	13	CASQRQGADEQYF
TRBJ2-3	TRBV19	15	CASSSRQGADDTQYF
TRBJ2-2	TRBV15	15	CATSRPRGLSGELFF
TRBJ1-1	TRBV5-4	12	CASSLGRTEAFF
TRBJ2-7	TRBV28	15	CASSSSGQGGYEQYF
TRBJ2-7	TRBV28	15	CASSLGDRGSDEQYF
TRBJ2-5	TRBV6-5	13	CASSLATRGTQYF
TRBJ1-1	TRBV19	15	CASSIGDGLNTEAFF
TRBJ1-2	TRBV2	13	CASREETGYGYTF
TRBJ1-5	TRBV6-6	15	CASSYGTGGNQPQHF
TRBJ1-2	TRBV5-4	15	CASSHDRRSNYGYTF
TRBJ1-4	TRBV19	11	CASSIGTELFF
TRBJ1-5	TRBV27	15	CASGRQGESNQPQHF
TRBJ2-2	TRBV19	13	CASRGQGAGELFF
TRBJ2-7	TRBV29-1	13	CSVVLADNYEQYF
TRBJ2-7	TRBV25-1	13	CASSEPGAREQYF
TRBJ2-3	TRBV29-1	12	CSVGGPGDTQYF
TRBJ1-2	TRBV7-2	16	CASSPDGHRGNYGYTF
TRBJ2-2	TRBV4-3	14	CASSYEGMTGELFF
TRBJ2-7	TRBV7-9	11	CASSRSYEQYF
TRBJ2-1	TRBV27	18	CASSLLSSRAGVINEQFF
TRBJ2-1	TRBV6-6	11	CASSSIPEQFF
TRBJ2-7	TRBV7-9	13	CASSLGPSDEQYF
TRBJ2-2	TRBV2	16	CASSGSGGWGTGELFF
TRBJ1-2	TRBV30	12	CAWTGGNYGYTF
TRBJ2-3	TRBV2	10	CAREGDTQYF
TRBJ2-1	TRBV29-1	16	CSVPRLAGGTVNEQFF
TRBJ1-5	TRBV6-1	16	CASSESFGQSNQPQHF
TRBJ2-3	TRBV5-1	13	CASSQNRADTQYF